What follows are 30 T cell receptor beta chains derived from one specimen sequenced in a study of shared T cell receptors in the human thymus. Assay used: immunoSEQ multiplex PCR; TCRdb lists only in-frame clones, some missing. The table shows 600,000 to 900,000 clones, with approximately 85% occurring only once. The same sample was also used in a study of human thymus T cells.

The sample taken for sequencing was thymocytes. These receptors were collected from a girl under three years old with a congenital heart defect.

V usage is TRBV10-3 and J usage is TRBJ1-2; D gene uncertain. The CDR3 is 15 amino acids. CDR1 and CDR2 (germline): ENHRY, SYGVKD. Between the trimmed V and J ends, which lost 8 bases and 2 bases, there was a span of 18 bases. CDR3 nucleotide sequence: TGTGCCATCCCCCGAGTGACTGACCTAAACTATGGCTACACCTTC. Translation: CAIPRVTDLNYGYTF.

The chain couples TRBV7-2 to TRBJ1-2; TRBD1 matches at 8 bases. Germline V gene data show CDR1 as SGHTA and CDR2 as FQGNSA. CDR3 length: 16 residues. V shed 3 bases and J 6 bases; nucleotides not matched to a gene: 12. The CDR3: CASSLGTTGEPNGYTF. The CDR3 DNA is TGTGCCAGCAGCTTGGGGACGACAGGGGAGCCAAATGGCTACACCTTC.

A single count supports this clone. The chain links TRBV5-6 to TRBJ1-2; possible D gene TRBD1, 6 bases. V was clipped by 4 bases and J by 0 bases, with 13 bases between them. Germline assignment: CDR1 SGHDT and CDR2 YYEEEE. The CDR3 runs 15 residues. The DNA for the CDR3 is TGTGCCAGCAGCCACCACAGGGATACTAACTATGGCTACACCTTC. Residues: CASSHHRDTNYGYTF.

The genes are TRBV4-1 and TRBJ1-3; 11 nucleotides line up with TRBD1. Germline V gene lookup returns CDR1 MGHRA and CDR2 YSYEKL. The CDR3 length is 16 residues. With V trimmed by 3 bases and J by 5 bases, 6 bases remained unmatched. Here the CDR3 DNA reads TGCGCCAGCAGCCAGCACCGGACAGGGGGCAGAAACACCATATATTTT. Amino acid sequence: CASSQHRTGGRNTIYF.

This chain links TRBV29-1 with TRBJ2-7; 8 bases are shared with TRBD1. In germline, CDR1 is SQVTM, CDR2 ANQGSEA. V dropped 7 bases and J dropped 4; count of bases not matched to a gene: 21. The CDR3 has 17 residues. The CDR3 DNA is TGCAGCGCATCACCGAGGAGAGTAGGACAGGGAGATTACGAGCAGTACTTC. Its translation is CSASPRRVGQGDYEQYF.

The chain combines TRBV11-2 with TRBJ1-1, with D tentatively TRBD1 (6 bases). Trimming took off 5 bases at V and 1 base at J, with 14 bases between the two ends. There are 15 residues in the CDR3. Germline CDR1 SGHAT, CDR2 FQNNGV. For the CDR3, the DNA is TGTGCCAGCAGCCCCTCCAGGGGTTCGAACACTGAAGCTTTCTTT. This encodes CASSPSRGSNTEAFF. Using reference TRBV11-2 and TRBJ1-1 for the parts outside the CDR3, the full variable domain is EAGVAQSPRYKIIEKRQSVAFWCNPISGHATLYWYQQILGQGPKLLIQFQNNGVVDDSQLPKDRFSAERLKGVDSTLKIQPAKLEDSAVYLCASSPSRGSNTEAFFGQGTRLTVV.

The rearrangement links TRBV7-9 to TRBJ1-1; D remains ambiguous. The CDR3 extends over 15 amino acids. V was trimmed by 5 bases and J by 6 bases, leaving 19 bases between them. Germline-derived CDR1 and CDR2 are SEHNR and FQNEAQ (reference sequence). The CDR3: CASSRGKTEGAEAFF. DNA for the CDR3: TGTGCCAGCAGCCGGGGAAAAACCGAGGGTGCTGAAGCTTTCTTT. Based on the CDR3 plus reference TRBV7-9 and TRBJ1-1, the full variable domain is DTGVSQNPRHKITKRGQNVTFRCDPISEHNRLYWYRQTLGQGPEFLTYFQNEAQLEKSRLLSDRFSAERPKGSFSTLEIQRTEQGDSAMYLCASSRGKTEGAEAFFGQGTRLTVV.

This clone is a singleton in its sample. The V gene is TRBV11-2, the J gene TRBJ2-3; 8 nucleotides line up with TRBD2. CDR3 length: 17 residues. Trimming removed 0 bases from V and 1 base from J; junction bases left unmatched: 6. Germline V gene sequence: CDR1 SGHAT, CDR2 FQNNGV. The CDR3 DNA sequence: TGTGCCAGCAGCTTAGAGGGGACTAGTAACGGCACAGATACGCAGTATTTT. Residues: CASSLEGTSNGTDTQYF.

For the CDR3, the DNA is TGTGCCAGCAGTGACGGTGCCGAGGCCCAGCATTTT. This gives the protein CASSDGAEAQHF. This chain connects TRBV6-1 to TRBJ1-5; D gene unclear. The length of the CDR3 is 12 residues. Germline values: CDR1 MNHNS, CDR2 SASEGT. V was shortened by 3 bases and J by 11 bases, with 11 bases between the two germline ends.

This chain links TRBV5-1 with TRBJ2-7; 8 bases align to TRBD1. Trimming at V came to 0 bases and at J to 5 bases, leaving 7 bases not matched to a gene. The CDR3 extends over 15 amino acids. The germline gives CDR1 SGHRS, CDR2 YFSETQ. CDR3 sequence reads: CASSLDRGSLDEQYF. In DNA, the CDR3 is TGCGCCAGCAGCTTGGACAGGGGGTCTTTGGACGAGCAGTACTTC.

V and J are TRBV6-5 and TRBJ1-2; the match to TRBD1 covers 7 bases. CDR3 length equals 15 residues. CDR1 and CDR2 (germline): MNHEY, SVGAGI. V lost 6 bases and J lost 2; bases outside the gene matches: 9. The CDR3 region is CASSSGDSPNYGYTF. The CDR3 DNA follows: TGTGCCAGCAGCTCTGGGGACAGCCCAAACTATGGCTACACCTTC.

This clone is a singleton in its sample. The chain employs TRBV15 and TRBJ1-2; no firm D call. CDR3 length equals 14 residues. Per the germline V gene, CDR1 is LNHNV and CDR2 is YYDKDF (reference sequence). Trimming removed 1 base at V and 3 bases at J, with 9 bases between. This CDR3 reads CATSRAHIYYGYTF. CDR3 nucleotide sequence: TGTGCCACCAGCAGAGCTCACATTTACTATGGCTACACCTTC. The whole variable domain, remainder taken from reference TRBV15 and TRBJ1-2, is DAMVIQNPRYQVTQFGKPVTLSCSQTLNHNVMYWYQQKSSQAPKLLFHYYDKDFNNEADTPDNFQSRRPNTSFCFLDIRSPGLGDTAMYLCATSRAHIYYGYTFGSGTRLTVV.

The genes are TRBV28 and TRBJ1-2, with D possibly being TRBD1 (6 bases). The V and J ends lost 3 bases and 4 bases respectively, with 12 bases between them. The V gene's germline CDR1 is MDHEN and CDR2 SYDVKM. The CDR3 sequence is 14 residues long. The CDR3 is CASSLHPRGYGYTF. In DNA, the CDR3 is TGTGCCAGCAGTTTGCACCCCAGGGGCTATGGCTACACCTTC.

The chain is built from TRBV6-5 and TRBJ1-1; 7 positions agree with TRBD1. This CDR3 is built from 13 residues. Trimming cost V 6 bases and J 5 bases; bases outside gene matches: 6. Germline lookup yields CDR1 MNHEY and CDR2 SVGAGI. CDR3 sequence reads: CASRQGPRTEAFF. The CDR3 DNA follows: TGTGCCAGCAGACAGGGGCCGCGGACTGAAGCTTTCTTT.

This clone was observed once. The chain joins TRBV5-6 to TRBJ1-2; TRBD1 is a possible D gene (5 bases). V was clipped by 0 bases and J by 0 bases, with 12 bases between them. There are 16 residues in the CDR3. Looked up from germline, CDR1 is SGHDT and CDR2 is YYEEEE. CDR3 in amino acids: CASSLEGPRTNYGYTF. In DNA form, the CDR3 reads TGTGCCAGCAGCTTGGAGGGGCCCCGAACTAACTATGGCTACACCTTC.

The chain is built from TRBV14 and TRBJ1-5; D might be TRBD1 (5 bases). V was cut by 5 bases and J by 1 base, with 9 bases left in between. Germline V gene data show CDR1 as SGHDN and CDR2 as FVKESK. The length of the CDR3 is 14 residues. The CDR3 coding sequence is TGTGCCAGCAGCGGGAGGGGAAGCAATCAGCCCCAGCATTTT. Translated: CASSGRGSNQPQHF.

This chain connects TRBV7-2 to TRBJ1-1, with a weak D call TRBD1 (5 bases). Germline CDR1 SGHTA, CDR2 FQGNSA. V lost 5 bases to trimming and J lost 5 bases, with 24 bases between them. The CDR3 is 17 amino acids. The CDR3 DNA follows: TGTGCCAGCAGCCCAAAGGAGGTCGGCAGGAGGGGTACTGAAGCTTTCTTT. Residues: CASSPKEVGRRGTEAFF.

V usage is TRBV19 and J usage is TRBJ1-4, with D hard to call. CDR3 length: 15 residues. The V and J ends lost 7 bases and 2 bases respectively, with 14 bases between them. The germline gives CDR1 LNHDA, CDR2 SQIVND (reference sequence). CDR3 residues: CASTAALATNEKLFF. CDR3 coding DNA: TGTGCCAGTACTGCGGCTCTTGCGACTAATGAAAAACTGTTTTTT. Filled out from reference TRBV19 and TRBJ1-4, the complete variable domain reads DGGITQSPKYLFRKEGQNVTLSCEQNLNHDAMYWYRQDPGQGLRLIYYSQIVNDFQKGDIAEGYSVSREKKESFPLTVTSAQKNPTAFYLCASTAALATNEKLFFGSGTQLSVL.

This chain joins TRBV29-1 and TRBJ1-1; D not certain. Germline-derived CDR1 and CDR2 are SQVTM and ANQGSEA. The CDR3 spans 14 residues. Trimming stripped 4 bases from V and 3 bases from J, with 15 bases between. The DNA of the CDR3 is TGCAGCGTTGGTTGGAGTCCCGGCTACACTGAAGCTTTCTTT. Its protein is CSVGWSPGYTEAFF.

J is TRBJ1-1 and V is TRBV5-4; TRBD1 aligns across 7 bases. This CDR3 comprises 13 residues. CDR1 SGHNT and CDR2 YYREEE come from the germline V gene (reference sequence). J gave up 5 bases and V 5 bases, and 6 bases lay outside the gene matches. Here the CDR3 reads CASRSQGGTEAFF. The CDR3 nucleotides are TGTGCCAGCAGAAGCCAGGGGGGAACTGAAGCTTTCTTT.

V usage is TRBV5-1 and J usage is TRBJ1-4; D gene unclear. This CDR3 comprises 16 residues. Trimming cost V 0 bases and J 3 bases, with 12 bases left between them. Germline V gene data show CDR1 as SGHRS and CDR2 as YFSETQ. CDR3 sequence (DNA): TGCGCCAGCAGCTTGGTTTCGCGATCATCTAATGAAAAACTGTTTTTT. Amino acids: CASSLVSRSSNEKLFF.

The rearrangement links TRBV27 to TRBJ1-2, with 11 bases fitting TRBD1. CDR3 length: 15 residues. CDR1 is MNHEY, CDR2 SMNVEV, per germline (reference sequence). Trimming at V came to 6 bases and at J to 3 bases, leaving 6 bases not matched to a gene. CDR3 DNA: TGTGCCAGCAGGCCCCGGGACAGGGGGTACTATGGCTACACCTTC. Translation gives CASRPRDRGYYGYTF.

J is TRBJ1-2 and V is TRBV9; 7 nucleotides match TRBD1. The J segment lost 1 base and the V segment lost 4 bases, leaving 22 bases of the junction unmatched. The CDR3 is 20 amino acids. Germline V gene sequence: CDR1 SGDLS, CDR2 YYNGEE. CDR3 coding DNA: TGTGCCAGCAGCCCCCAACGCGAAGGAGGGACAGCCCCAAATAACTATGGCTACACCTTC. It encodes CASSPQREGGTAPNNYGYTF. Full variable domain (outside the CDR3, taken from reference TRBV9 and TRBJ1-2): DSGVTQTPKHLITATGQRVTLRCSPRSGDLSVYWYQQSLDQGLQFLIQYYNGEERAKGNILERFSAQQFPDLHSELNLSSLELGDSALYFCASSPQREGGTAPNNYGYTFGSGTRLTVV.

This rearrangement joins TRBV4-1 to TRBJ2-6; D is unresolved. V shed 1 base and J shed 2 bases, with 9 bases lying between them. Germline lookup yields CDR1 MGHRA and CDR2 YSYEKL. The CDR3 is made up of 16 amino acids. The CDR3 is CASSQGTETGANVLTF. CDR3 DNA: TGCGCCAGCAGCCAAGGAACGGAGACTGGGGCCAACGTCCTGACTTTC.

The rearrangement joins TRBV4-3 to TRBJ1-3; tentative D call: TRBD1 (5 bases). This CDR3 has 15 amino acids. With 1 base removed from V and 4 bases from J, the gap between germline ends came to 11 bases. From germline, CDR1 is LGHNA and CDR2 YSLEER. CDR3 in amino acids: CASSQGPGKGNTIYF. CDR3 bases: TGCGCCAGCAGCCAAGGTCCAGGGAAGGGAAACACCATATATTTT.

The CDR3 DNA is TGCAGCTCCGGGGGAACTGAAGCTTTCTTT. This gives the protein CSSGGTEAFF. The chain links TRBV29-1 to TRBJ1-1; weak D call: TRBD1 (5 bases). In germline, CDR1 is SQVTM, CDR2 ANQGSEA. Trimming took 8 bases from V and 5 from J, leaving 9 bases between them. This CDR3 contains 10 residues.

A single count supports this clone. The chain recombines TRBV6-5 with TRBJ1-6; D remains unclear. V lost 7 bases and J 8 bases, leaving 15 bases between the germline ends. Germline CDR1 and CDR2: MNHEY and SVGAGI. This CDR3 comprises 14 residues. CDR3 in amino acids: CASKWVRRDSPLHF. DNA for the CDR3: TGTGCCAGCAAGTGGGTTCGTCGGGATTCACCCCTCCACTTT.

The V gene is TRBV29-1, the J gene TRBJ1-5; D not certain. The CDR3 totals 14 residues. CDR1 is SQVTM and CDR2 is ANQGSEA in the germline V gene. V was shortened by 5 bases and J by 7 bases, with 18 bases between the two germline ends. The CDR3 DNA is TGCAGCGTTCCCTCGGATCACCTCGGGCAGCCCCAGCATTTT. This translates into CSVPSDHLGQPQHF. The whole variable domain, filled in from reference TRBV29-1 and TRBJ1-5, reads SAVISQKPSRDICQRGTSLTIQCQVDSQVTMMFWYRQQPGQSLTLIATANQGSEATYESGFVIDKFPISRPNLTFSTLTVSNMSPEDSSIYLCSVPSDHLGQPQHFGDGTRLSIL.

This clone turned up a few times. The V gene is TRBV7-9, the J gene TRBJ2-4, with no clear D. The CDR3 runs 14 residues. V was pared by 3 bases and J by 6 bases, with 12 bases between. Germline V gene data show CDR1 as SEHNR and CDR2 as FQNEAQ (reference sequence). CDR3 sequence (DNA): TGTGCCAGCAGCTTCGGTAGCTTGGGAAACATTCAGTACTTC. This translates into CASSFGSLGNIQYF.

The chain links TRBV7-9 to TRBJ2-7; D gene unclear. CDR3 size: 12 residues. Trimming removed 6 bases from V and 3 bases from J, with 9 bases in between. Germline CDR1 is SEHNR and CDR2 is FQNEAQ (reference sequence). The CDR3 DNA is TGTGCCAGCAGGGCCTGTCACTACGAGCAGTACTTC. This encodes CASRACHYEQYF.